This T cell receptor beta chain emerged from a study of T cells after posttransplantation cyclophosphamide (dated by TCRdb to 2016 to 2017). Background for the entire study: T cell repertoire reconstitution was tracked by TRB sequencing after myeloablative bone marrow transplantation in which posttransplantation cyclophosphamide was used as GVHD prophylaxis. Samples from some 40 PTCy-treated patients, along with samples from about 16 of their related bone marrow donors, underwent antigen receptor sequencing. TRB sequencing was performed on blood from all 30 or so PTCy patients with 1-year posttransplant specimens. TRB sequencing was also done on up to 3 additional blood samples from 2 to 5.2 years after transplant in 3 patients, and on pretransplant blood from several patients. Because TRA and TRB clonality correlated tightly in 9 samples, later TCR analyses were limited to TRB. Public TRB sequences were checked against a database of over 3,500 sequences associated with responses to pathogens, tumor antigens, self-antigens and alloantigens. On the study overall, not on this receptor specifically: The TRB repertoires of T cells infiltrating skin or GI tract showed only limited overlap with the TRB repertoires of T cells in blood. At 1-2 months, donor-recipient similarity was low but rose over the first year, and the later blood repertoires were often dominated by donor CD8+ memory clones. Across roughly 49 patients, TRB clonality was highly associated with recipient CMV seropositivity and CMV reactivation, and PTCy diversity was similar to diversity in CNI/methotrexate controls.

Concerning this clone itself: Which antigen it targets is not known. No much larger clone is present one base from it, and per-base qualities are unavailable.

The control group consisted of ten to eleven patients who received myeloablative marrow transplants with methotrexate plus a calcineurin inhibitor and who were sampled 1 year after transplant. Mononuclear cells from peripheral blood and bone marrow were separated by Ficoll-Hypaque density centrifugation and then cryopreserved. Here V drops 1 base and J drops 5 bases, and the junction holds 8 bases not matched to any gene. CDR1 and CDR2, looked up from the germline V gene, are SGHTA and FQGTGA. The cysteine opens and the phenylalanine closes a CDR3 of 17 amino acids. Only the CDR3 region is kept as DNA, spanning 51 bases read in frame from base 1. Genomic DNA was the input for TRB sequencing, which was run either with the immunoSEQ assay at survey resolution or with the hsTCRB kit. As for the original processing: The immunoSEQ software handled initial read processing, and the LymphoSeq R package was used for repertoire analyses. Clonality was computed as 1 minus normalized Shannon entropy, and a Gini coefficient was also calculated for each TRB dataset. Phenotypes of unsorted samples were inferred by mapping TRB sequences from sorted subsets of the recipient or donor onto unsorted samples of the same recipient. Not all clones reach the TCRdb copy of this immuneACCESS table, which keeps in-frame sequences only. Checked studies attribute under half of the gap to unresolved V genes and leave the rest unexplained. Clone size and V and J calls were adopted from that table, with D and trimming inferred from the DNA. The sample records roughly 20,000 clones, more than 80% of which are singletons. Clones ranked in the top ten supply less than 9.5% of the sample.

This specimen consisted of PBMCs, obtained after an allogeneic stem cell transplant with a calcineurin inhibitor and methotrexate. The receptor chain draws on TRBV7-3 and TRBJ2-5, and TRBD2 matches 12 of the central bases. This clonotype was obtained from a female patient aged 50-65 years who received an allogeneic stem cell transplant from an unrelated donor, was CMV-positive, and had chronic GVHD only. Following a transplant, some T lymphocytes may have been derived from the graft donor. CDR3 loop: CASSLMPSGRAGETQYF. The nucleotide sequence is TGTGCCAGCAGCTTAATGCCTAGCGGGAGGGCCGGGGAGACCCAGTACTTC.